A single T cell receptor (beta chain) is shown here with its context. Some clones are missing from TCRdb's copy, which holds only in-frame ones; the method was immunoSEQ multiplex PCR. Of approximately 150,000 clones in the sample, roughly 80% were seen once. The V and J ends lost 0 bases and 6 bases respectively, with 8 bases between them. Germline V gene data show CDR1 as ENHRY and CDR2 as SYGVKD. The CDR3 spans 14 residues. The data are from a study of blood T cell repertoires in COVID-19. Study at large: Researchers got acute and convalescent COVID-19 samples from the United States, Italy and Spain.

The source is a woman aged 50 to 60 who had recovered from COVID-19. The sequenced sample was PBMCs or T cells enriched from blood (not recorded which). The chain combines TRBV10-3 with TRBJ2-2, with no clear D. CDR3 in DNA: TGTGCCATCAGTGAGTCGACCGGGTCCGGGGAGCTGTTTTTT. It specifies CAISESTGSGELFF.